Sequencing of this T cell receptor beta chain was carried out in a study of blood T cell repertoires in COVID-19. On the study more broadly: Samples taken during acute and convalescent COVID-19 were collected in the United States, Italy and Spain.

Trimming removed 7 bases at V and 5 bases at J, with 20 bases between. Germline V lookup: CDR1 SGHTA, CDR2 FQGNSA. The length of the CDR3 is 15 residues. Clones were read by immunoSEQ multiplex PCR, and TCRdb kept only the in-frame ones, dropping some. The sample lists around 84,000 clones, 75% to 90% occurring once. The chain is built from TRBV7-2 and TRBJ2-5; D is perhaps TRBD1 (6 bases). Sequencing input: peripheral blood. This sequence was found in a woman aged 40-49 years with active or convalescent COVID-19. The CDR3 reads CASTPQQGWGETQYF. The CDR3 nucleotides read TGTGCCAGCACCCCTCAACAGGGATGGGGGGAGACCCAGTACTTC.